Listed here are 8 T cell receptor beta chains from one sample, sequenced in a study of T-cell reconstitution after alpha-beta-depleted transplantation in children (dated by TCRdb to 2016 to 2017). The meaning of the sample's treatment or condition label: allogeneic hematopoietic cell transplantation with graft depleted of TCRalphabeta T cells and CD19 B cells. Library creation used PCR. The listed sequencing device is Illumina HiSeq 2500. TCR libraries were prepared with molecular barcoding, using unique molecular identifiers to normalize TCRbeta repertoire quantification. Through fastp at Q25 and MiXCR, TCRdb rebuilt clones from the public reads, retaining in-frame beta chains. Each CDR3 protein gets just one entry, which takes the most common genes and DNA from the rows behind it. Present in this sample are almost 600,000 distinct CDR3 sequences, 27% of which were seen just once. In total, the top ten clones hold under 45% of the sample.

The sample in question was PBMCs, obtained before TCRalphabeta/CD19-depleted stem cell transplant. Receptor source: a boy under three years old with Wiskott-Aldrich syndrome, due to receive a stem cell transplant.

This clonotype has only a few counts. The chain joins TRBV14 to TRBJ2-1; 11 bases match TRBD2. CDR1 is SGHDN and CDR2 is FVKESK in the germline V gene. With V trimmed by 5 bases and J by 4 bases, 7 bases remained unmatched. The CDR3 is 16 residues long. The CDR3 nucleotides read TGTGCCAGCAGCGGACGACTAGCGGGACAATACAATGAGCAGTTCTTC. Translation: CASSGRLAGQYNEQFF.

The rearrangement uses TRBV20-1 and TRBJ1-1; D call uncertain. Deletions cut 2 bases from V and 0 bases from J, with 13 bases between. CDR3 length equals 15 residues. Germline V gene data show CDR1 as DFQATT and CDR2 as SNEGSKA (reference sequence). CDR3 coding DNA: TGCAGTGCTAGATTCGCATTGCCGTTGAACACTGAAGCTTTCTTT. Encoded protein: CSARFALPLNTEAFF.

This clonotype was counted between two and nine times. The rearrangement uses TRBV7-9 and TRBJ1-1; weak D call: TRBD1 (6 bases). The CDR3 runs 16 residues. V was cut by 5 bases and J by 8 bases, with 24 bases left in between. Germline CDR1 reads SEHNR; CDR2 reads FQNEAQ (reference sequence). CDR3 DNA sequence: TGTGCCAGCAGCCCCCCTTGGGGGGGCGAAGGCCTCGAAGCTTTCTTT. Its protein product is CASSPPWGGEGLEAFF.

This clonotype was seen more than once but under ten times. V usage is TRBV7-2 and J usage is TRBJ2-1; 16 nucleotides match TRBD2. Germline CDR1 SGHTA, CDR2 FQGNSA. J lost 15 bases, V lost 8 bases, and 10 bases had no gene match. This CDR3 spans 14 amino acids. The CDR3 DNA is TGTGCCAGCGGGGGACTAGCGGGAGGGTATATTGGGTTCTTC. Its protein is CASGGLAGGYIGFF.

This chain connects TRBV6-2 or TRBV6-3 to TRBJ1-1, with TRBD1 matching over 9 bases. CDR3 size: 14 residues. Germline V gives CDR1 MNHEY, CDR2 SVGEGT. V shed 2 bases and J 7 bases; nucleotides not matched to a gene: 5. The CDR3 reads CASSYGTGLFEAFF. As DNA, the CDR3 is TGTGCCAGCAGTTACGGGACAGGGCTTTTTGAAGCTTTCTTT.

The rearrangement uses TRBV14 and TRBJ2-1; TRBD1 agrees at 7 bases. The CDR3 contains 15 residues. V dropped 3 bases and J dropped 7; count of bases not matched to a gene: 9. Germline lookup yields CDR1 SGHDN and CDR2 FVKESK. CDR3 in amino acids: CASSHRQGLSNEQFF. CDR3 DNA sequence: TGTGCCAGCAGCCACCGACAGGGCCTAAGTAATGAGCAGTTCTTC.

In its sample, this clonotype was seen a few times. The V gene is TRBV11-2, the J gene TRBJ1-5; 9 nucleotides agree with TRBD1. In germline, CDR1 is SGHAT, CDR2 FQNNGV. V trimming: 5 bases; J trimming: 4 bases; junction bases outside the gene matches: 15. CDR3 length: 18 amino acids. CDR3 region: CASSLQDRGPYYNQPQHF. CDR3 sequence (DNA): TGTGCCAGCAGCCTCCAGGACAGGGGACCTTACTATAATCAGCCCCAGCATTTT.

The sample holds a few counts of this clonotype. The chain employs TRBV12-3 or TRBV12-4 and TRBJ2-1, with a possible D match to TRBD1 (5 bases). Trimming took off 4 bases at V and 8 bases at J, with 9 bases between the two ends. The CDR3 spans 12 residues. CDR3 coding DNA: TGTGCCAGCAGTTCAGGGTTCGATGAGCAGTTCTTC. It specifies CASSSGFDEQFF.